The 32 T cell receptor beta chains given below trace back to one sample, sequenced in a study of T cell repertoires in cytomegalovirus infection. TCRdb passed the reads through MiXCR, listing each CDR3 protein once. The sample lists hundreds of thousands of distinct CDR3 sequences, about 42% occurring once. These receptors are not linked to any known antigen. Sequencing was performed on cultured PBMCs, taken from culture after CMV antigen stimulation. Receptors were obtained from a human donor in good health (CMV status not recorded). Some clones in this sample may be carry-over from other donors' samples.

The V gene is TRBV11-2, the J gene TRBJ2-7; D not resolved. Germline assignment: CDR1 SGHAT and CDR2 FQNNGV. CDR3 length: 14 amino acids. The V gene lost 5 bases and the J gene lost 5 bases, with 16 bases spanning the gap. The CDR3: CASSLLGFRHEQYF. CDR3 DNA: TGTGCCAGCAGCCTCCTAGGATTCCGACACGAGCAGTACTTC.

Notes on this clonotype: Since a much larger clone is just one base distant, this may be a read error. This chain connects TRBV7-2 to TRBJ2-5; 10 nucleotides agree with TRBD2. The CDR3 spans 16 residues. Germline V lookup: CDR1 SGHTA, CDR2 FQGNSA. DNA of the CDR3: TGTGCCAGCAGCTTAGTGGCTAGCGGGGGACAAGAGGCCCAGTACTTC. Translated: CASSLVASGGQEAQYF.

The chain recombines TRBV2 with TRBJ2-4, with no clear D. This CDR3 contains 16 residues. Trimming took off 6 bases at V and 0 bases at J, with 15 bases between the two ends. CDR1 SNHLY and CDR2 FYNNEI come from the germline V gene. The CDR3 spells CASRNPSLVAKNIQYF. Here the CDR3 DNA reads TGTGCCAGCAGGAACCCCAGCCTTGTAGCCAAAAACATTCAGTACTTC.

The table lists this clonotype with many counts. The chain combines TRBV7-8 with TRBJ2-1; the match to TRBD2 covers 12 bases. Trimming removed 5 bases from V and 2 bases from J; junction bases left unmatched: 4. The CDR3 sequence is 16 residues long. The V gene's germline CDR1 is SGHVS and CDR2 FQNEAQ. The CDR3 nucleotides read TGTGCCAGCAGCATGAGACTAGCGGGAGCCTACAATGAGCAGTTCTTC. It translates to CASSMRLAGAYNEQFF. The variable domain in full, with the rest retrieved from reference TRBV7-8 and TRBJ2-1, is GAGVSQSPRYKVAKRGQDVALRCDPISGHVSLFWYQQALGQGPEFLTYFQNEAQLDKSGLPSDRFFAERPEGSVSTLKIQRTQQEDSAVYLCASSMRLAGAYNEQFFGPGTRLTVL.

Only a few counts were recorded for this clonotype. The J gene is TRBJ2-7, the V gene TRBV28; D remains unclear. V gave up 8 bases and J gave up 3 bases, with 8 bases separating them. The CDR3 extends over 11 amino acids. CDR1 MDHEN and CDR2 SYDVKM come from the germline V gene. CDR3 nucleotides: TGTGCCAGCGGCCTCAGCTACGAGCAGTACTTC. Protein sequence: CASGLSYEQYF.

Only a few counts were recorded for this clonotype. This sequence joins TRBV6-5 and TRBJ2-3; TRBD2 aligns across 11 bases. The ends lost 5 bases at V and 0 bases at J; junction bases unmatched: 7. The CDR3 has 17 residues. Germline values: CDR1 MNHEY, CDR2 SVGAGI. CDR3 sequence reads: CASSVLAGVHSTDTQYF. CDR3 DNA sequence: TGTGCCAGCAGTGTACTAGCGGGGGTACATAGCACAGATACGCAGTATTTT.

In this sample, this clonotype turned up a few times. The CDR3 loop is CASSFGLAPETQYF. The CDR3 region has the DNA TGTGCCAGCAGCTTTGGACTAGCGCCGGAGACCCAGTACTTC. J is TRBJ2-5 and V is TRBV7-2, with 9 bases aligning to TRBD2. Losses at the gene ends were 3 bases for V and 5 bases for J; bases not matched to a gene: 4. The CDR3 is 14 residues long. In germline, CDR1 is SGHTA, CDR2 FQGNSA.

This chain uses TRBV5-1 with TRBJ2-4; D is perhaps TRBD2 (6 bases). The CDR3 runs to 16 residues. Between the trimmed V and J ends, which lost 0 bases and 7 bases, there was a span of 17 bases. Germline CDR1 reads SGHRS; CDR2 reads YFSETQ. The CDR3 spells CASSLEVGGVFNIQYF. The CDR3 DNA follows: TGCGCCAGCAGCTTGGAAGTCGGAGGGGTCTTCAACATTCAGTACTTC.

J is TRBJ2-6 and V is TRBV10-3; 7 bases align to TRBD1. Losses at the gene ends were 10 bases for V and 1 base for J; bases not matched to a gene: 4. CDR3 length equals 14 residues. Germline V gene data show CDR1 as ENHRY and CDR2 as SYGVKD. CDR3: CATNRGSGANVLTF. The DNA for the CDR3 is TGTGCCACCAACAGGGGTTCTGGGGCCAACGTCCTGACTTTC.

This chain joins TRBV7-6 and TRBJ2-2, with TRBD1 identical over 7 bases. Per the germline V gene, CDR1 is SGHVS and CDR2 is FNYEAQ. Trimming at V came to 5 bases and at J to 1 base, leaving 10 bases not matched to a gene. The CDR3 loop spans 17 amino acids. The CDR3 loop is CASSHITGAMNTGELFF. The CDR3 nucleotides read TGTGCCAGCAGCCATATCACAGGGGCCATGAACACCGGGGAGCTGTTTTTT.

The rearrangement joins TRBV12-3 or TRBV12-4 to TRBJ2-3; 10 bases agree with TRBD2. Trimming cost V 4 bases and J 9 bases; bases outside gene matches: 10. The CDR3 extends over 15 amino acids. The CDR3 region is CASSWTSGAGGTQYF. As DNA, the CDR3 is TGTGCCAGCAGTTGGACTAGCGGAGCTGGGGGGACGCAGTATTTT.

The sample holds many counts of this clonotype. This chain connects TRBV12-3 or TRBV12-4 to TRBJ1-4; 10 bases are a match to TRBD1. V lost 6 bases and J lost 7; bases outside the gene matches: 2. The CDR3 runs to 13 residues. CDR3 loop: CASSRDRGEKLFF. The DNA for the CDR3 is TGTGCCAGCAGCCGGGACAGGGGTGAAAAACTGTTTTTT.

V gene TRBV4-1 combines with J gene TRBJ2-5; D may be TRBD2 (5 bases). CDR3 length: 13 amino acids. The germline V gene has CDR1 MGHRA and CDR2 YSYEKL. V lost 3 bases and J 2 bases, leaving 7 bases between the germline ends. CDR3 DNA sequence: TGCGCCAGCAGCCATGGAGGACAAGAGACCCAGTACTTC. Its translation is CASSHGGQETQYF.

CDR3 nucleotides: TGCAGTGCTAGAGAATTCGGGCTAGCGGGACCAGGCACAGATACGCAGTATTTT. Amino acid sequence: CSAREFGLAGPGTDTQYF. The chain combines TRBV20-1 with TRBJ2-3, with 9 nucleotides matching TRBD2. The junction had 11 bases not matched to a gene; V was cut back by 0 bases and J by 1 base. This CDR3 is 18 amino acids long. CDR1 and CDR2 from the germline V gene are DFQATT and SNEGSKA (reference sequence).

This clonotype has a handful of counts. The chain is built from TRBV7-2 and TRBJ2-7, with TRBD2 as a possible D gene (6 bases). The V gene lost 5 bases and the J gene lost 0 bases, with 14 bases spanning the gap. The CDR3 totals 15 residues. CDR1 SGHTA and CDR2 FQGNSA come from the germline V gene. The CDR3 DNA sequence: TGTGCCAGCAGCATCCGACTAGTTCCCTCCTACGAGCAGTACTTC. Residues: CASSIRLVPSYEQYF.

The gene calls are TRBV6-1 and TRBJ2-7; 11 nucleotides line up with TRBD1. The V gene end was trimmed by 6 bases and the J gene end by 5 bases; junction bases not matched to a gene: 3. Germline CDR1 and CDR2: MNHNS and SASEGT. The CDR3 totals 13 residues. Here the CDR3 DNA reads TGTGCCAGCAGCGGGGACAGGGGGGACGAGCAGTACTTC. Protein sequence: CASSGDRGDEQYF.

The chain links TRBV20-1 to TRBJ2-1; tentatively, D is TRBD2 (5 bases). CDR1 is DFQATT and CDR2 is SNEGSKA in the germline V gene (reference sequence). This CDR3 has 14 residues. V lost 7 bases, J lost 6 bases, and 19 bases lay in between. CDR3 region: CSVRRDSRRNEQFF. Here the CDR3 DNA reads TGCAGTGTCCGACGGGATAGTAGGCGCAATGAGCAGTTCTTC.

The chain joins TRBV5-4 to TRBJ2-7; the D gene is possibly TRBD2 (6 bases). Germline lookup yields CDR1 SGHNT and CDR2 YYREEE (reference sequence). With 0 bases removed from V and 5 bases from J, the gap between germline ends came to 15 bases. The CDR3 is 15 residues long. Here the CDR3 reads CASSLAGGRVHEQYF. The CDR3 DNA reads as TGTGCCAGCAGCTTGGCCGGGGGAAGGGTCCACGAGCAGTACTTC.

V is TRBV4-2 and J is TRBJ2-3; TRBD1 is a possible D gene (6 bases). The V end lost 1 base, the J end lost 6 bases, and 11 bases lay between the germline ends. CDR1 LGHNA and CDR2 YNFKEQ come from the germline V gene. There are 14 residues in the CDR3. The CDR3 bases are TGTGCCAGCAGCCAAGGTGCTCAGGGGGATACGCAGTATTTT. Its translation is CASSQGAQGDTQYF.

The chain couples TRBV29-1 to TRBJ1-5; TRBD1 aligns across 9 bases. The CDR3 has 14 amino acids. The germline CDR1 and CDR2 sequences are SQVTM and ANQGSEA. Unmatched junction bases numbered 4, after V lost 7 bases and J lost 0 bases. DNA of the CDR3: TGCAGCGGCCGGACAGGGGATAGCAATCAGCCCCAGCATTTT. Amino acids: CSGRTGDSNQPQHF.

This clonotype was seen many times. The rearrangement links TRBV7-2 to TRBJ2-1; 10 nucleotides match TRBD2. Trimming at V came to 2 bases and at J to 9 bases, leaving 10 bases not matched to a gene. The CDR3 sequence is 16 residues long. Germline values: CDR1 SGHTA, CDR2 FQGNSA. CDR3 region: CASSLSPPSGGSEQFF. CDR3 DNA: TGTGCCAGCAGCTTAAGCCCCCCTAGCGGGGGTAGTGAGCAGTTCTTC.

This clonotype was seen more than once but under ten times. This chain joins TRBV15 and TRBJ2-3; D is possibly TRBD2 (6 bases). CDR3 size: 18 residues. V shed 0 bases and J shed 0 bases, with 16 bases lying between them. Germline-derived CDR1 and CDR2 are LNHNV and YYDKDF (reference sequence). In nucleotides, the CDR3 is TGTGCCACCAGCAGAGATCCGCCCGGGACTCGGAGCACAGATACGCAGTATTTT. Its translation: CATSRDPPGTRSTDTQYF. The entire variable domain, with the rest obtained from reference TRBV15 and TRBJ2-3, is as follows: DAMVIQNPRYQVTQFGKPVTLSCSQTLNHNVMYWYQQKSSQAPKLLFHYYDKDFNNEADTPDNFQSRRPNTSFCFLDIRSPGLGDTAMYLCATSRDPPGTRSTDTQYFGPGTRLTVL.

This clonotype was seen a handful of times. The V and J genes are TRBV7-2 and TRBJ1-1; a weak D match, TRBD1 (6 bases). This CDR3 region has 15 residues. Trimming pared 4 bases from V and 4 bases from J, leaving 16 bases between. Germline V lookup: CDR1 SGHTA, CDR2 FQGNSA. CDR3 loop: CASSYRTVMGTEAFF. The DNA of the CDR3 is TGTGCCAGCAGCTACCGGACAGTGATGGGCACTGAAGCTTTCTTT. The whole variable domain, filled in from reference TRBV7-2 and TRBJ1-1, reads GAGVSQSPSNKVTEKGKDVELRCDPISGHTALYWYRQSLGQGLEFLIYFQGNSAPDKSGLPSDRFSAERTGGSVSTLTIQRTQQEDSAVYLCASSYRTVMGTEAFFGQGTRLTVV.

This clonotype turned up a few times. This sequence joins TRBV7-2 and TRBJ2-1, with a weak D call TRBD1 (7 bases). V shed 4 bases and J shed 0 bases, with 13 bases lying between them. Germline CDR1 and CDR2: SGHTA and FQGNSA. The CDR3 contains 16 residues. CDR3 region: CASSSGGKSSYNEQFF. CDR3 nucleotide sequence: TGTGCCAGCAGCTCAGGGGGGAAGAGCTCCTACAATGAGCAGTTCTTC.

This rearrangement joins TRBV7-2 to TRBJ1-1, with D maybe TRBD1 (5 bases). The CDR3 runs to 15 residues. Germline values: CDR1 SGHTA, CDR2 FQGNSA. V lost 5 bases and J lost 1, with 14 bases in between. The CDR3 protein is CASSLSGGRNTEAFF. CDR3 bases: TGTGCCAGCAGCCTCTCGGGGGGGAGGAACACTGAAGCTTTCTTT.

The V gene is TRBV25-1, the J gene TRBJ2-1, with 7 bases that match TRBD1. Trimming at V came to 8 bases and at J to 5 bases, leaving 12 bases not matched to a gene. Germline lookup yields CDR1 MGHDK and CDR2 SYGVNS. CDR3 length: 15 residues. The CDR3 nucleotides are TGTGCCAGCCATGGACAGGCTCTAGGGGACAATGAGCAGTTCTTC. Its protein is CASHGQALGDNEQFF. The full variable domain, with the rest looked up from reference TRBV25-1 and TRBJ2-1, is EADIYQTPRYLVIGTGKKITLECSQTMGHDKMYWYQQDPGMELHLIHYSYGVNSTEKGDLSSESTVSRIRTEHFPLTLESARPSHTSQYLCASHGQALGDNEQFFGPGTRLTVL.

The chain joins TRBV6-5 to TRBJ2-3; possibly TRBD1 for D (6 bases). V was clipped by 2 bases and J by 5 bases, with 17 bases between them. CDR3 size: 16 residues. Per the germline V gene, CDR1 is MNHEY and CDR2 is SVGAGI. CDR3 residues: CASSYRVAGARDTQYF. The CDR3 DNA sequence: TGTGCCAGCAGTTACAGGGTGGCAGGGGCGAGAGATACGCAGTATTTT.

This clonotype was found a few times. The chain couples TRBV28 to TRBJ2-7, with D perhaps given as TRBD1 or TRBD2 (5 bases each). The CDR3 is 16 residues long. The germline gives CDR1 MDHEN, CDR2 SYDVKM. V was pared by 4 bases and J by 0 bases, with 16 bases between. In DNA form, the CDR3 reads TGTGCCAGCAGTTCCCCCGGGACCGTTAGCTCCTACGAGCAGTACTTC. Protein sequence: CASSSPGTVSSYEQYF.

J is TRBJ2-1 and V is TRBV18, with 8 bases lining up with TRBD2. Losses at the gene ends were 0 bases for V and 8 bases for J; bases not matched to a gene: 6. Germline V lookup: CDR1 KGHSH, CDR2 LQKENI. The CDR3 totals 15 residues. The CDR3 here is CASSPPNSAGDEQFF. CDR3 bases: TGTGCCAGCTCACCACCTAACTCAGCGGGAGATGAGCAGTTCTTC.

V and J are TRBV7-9 and TRBJ2-7, with D possibly being TRBD2 (5 bases). Germline assignment: CDR1 SEHNR and CDR2 FQNEAQ (reference sequence). The CDR3 covers 15 residues. V was cut by 3 bases and J by 0 bases, with 12 bases left in between. The CDR3 region is CASSFGGPSSYEQYF. In DNA form, the CDR3 reads TGTGCCAGCAGCTTCGGCGGGCCCTCCTCCTACGAGCAGTACTTC.

CDR3 DNA sequence: TGTGCCAGCACACAACAAGGCAGGGAGACCCAGTACTTC. Its protein is CASTQQGRETQYF. The V call is TRBV6-8, the J call TRBJ2-5; D ambiguous. This CDR3 region has 13 residues. Germline lookup yields CDR1 MNHGY and CDR2 SAAAGT. Trimming removed 7 bases from V and 5 bases from J, with 14 bases in between.

CDR3 region: CASSSYLGVGTDTQYF. The CDR3 DNA sequence: TGTGCCAGCAGCTCCTACCTGGGGGTTGGCACAGATACGCAGTATTTT. The V gene is TRBV7-2, the J gene TRBJ2-3, with D perhaps being TRBD1 or TRBD2 (5 bases each). Germline V gives CDR1 SGHTA, CDR2 FQGNSA. Trimming removed 4 bases from V and 1 base from J, with 15 bases in between. There are 16 residues in the CDR3.